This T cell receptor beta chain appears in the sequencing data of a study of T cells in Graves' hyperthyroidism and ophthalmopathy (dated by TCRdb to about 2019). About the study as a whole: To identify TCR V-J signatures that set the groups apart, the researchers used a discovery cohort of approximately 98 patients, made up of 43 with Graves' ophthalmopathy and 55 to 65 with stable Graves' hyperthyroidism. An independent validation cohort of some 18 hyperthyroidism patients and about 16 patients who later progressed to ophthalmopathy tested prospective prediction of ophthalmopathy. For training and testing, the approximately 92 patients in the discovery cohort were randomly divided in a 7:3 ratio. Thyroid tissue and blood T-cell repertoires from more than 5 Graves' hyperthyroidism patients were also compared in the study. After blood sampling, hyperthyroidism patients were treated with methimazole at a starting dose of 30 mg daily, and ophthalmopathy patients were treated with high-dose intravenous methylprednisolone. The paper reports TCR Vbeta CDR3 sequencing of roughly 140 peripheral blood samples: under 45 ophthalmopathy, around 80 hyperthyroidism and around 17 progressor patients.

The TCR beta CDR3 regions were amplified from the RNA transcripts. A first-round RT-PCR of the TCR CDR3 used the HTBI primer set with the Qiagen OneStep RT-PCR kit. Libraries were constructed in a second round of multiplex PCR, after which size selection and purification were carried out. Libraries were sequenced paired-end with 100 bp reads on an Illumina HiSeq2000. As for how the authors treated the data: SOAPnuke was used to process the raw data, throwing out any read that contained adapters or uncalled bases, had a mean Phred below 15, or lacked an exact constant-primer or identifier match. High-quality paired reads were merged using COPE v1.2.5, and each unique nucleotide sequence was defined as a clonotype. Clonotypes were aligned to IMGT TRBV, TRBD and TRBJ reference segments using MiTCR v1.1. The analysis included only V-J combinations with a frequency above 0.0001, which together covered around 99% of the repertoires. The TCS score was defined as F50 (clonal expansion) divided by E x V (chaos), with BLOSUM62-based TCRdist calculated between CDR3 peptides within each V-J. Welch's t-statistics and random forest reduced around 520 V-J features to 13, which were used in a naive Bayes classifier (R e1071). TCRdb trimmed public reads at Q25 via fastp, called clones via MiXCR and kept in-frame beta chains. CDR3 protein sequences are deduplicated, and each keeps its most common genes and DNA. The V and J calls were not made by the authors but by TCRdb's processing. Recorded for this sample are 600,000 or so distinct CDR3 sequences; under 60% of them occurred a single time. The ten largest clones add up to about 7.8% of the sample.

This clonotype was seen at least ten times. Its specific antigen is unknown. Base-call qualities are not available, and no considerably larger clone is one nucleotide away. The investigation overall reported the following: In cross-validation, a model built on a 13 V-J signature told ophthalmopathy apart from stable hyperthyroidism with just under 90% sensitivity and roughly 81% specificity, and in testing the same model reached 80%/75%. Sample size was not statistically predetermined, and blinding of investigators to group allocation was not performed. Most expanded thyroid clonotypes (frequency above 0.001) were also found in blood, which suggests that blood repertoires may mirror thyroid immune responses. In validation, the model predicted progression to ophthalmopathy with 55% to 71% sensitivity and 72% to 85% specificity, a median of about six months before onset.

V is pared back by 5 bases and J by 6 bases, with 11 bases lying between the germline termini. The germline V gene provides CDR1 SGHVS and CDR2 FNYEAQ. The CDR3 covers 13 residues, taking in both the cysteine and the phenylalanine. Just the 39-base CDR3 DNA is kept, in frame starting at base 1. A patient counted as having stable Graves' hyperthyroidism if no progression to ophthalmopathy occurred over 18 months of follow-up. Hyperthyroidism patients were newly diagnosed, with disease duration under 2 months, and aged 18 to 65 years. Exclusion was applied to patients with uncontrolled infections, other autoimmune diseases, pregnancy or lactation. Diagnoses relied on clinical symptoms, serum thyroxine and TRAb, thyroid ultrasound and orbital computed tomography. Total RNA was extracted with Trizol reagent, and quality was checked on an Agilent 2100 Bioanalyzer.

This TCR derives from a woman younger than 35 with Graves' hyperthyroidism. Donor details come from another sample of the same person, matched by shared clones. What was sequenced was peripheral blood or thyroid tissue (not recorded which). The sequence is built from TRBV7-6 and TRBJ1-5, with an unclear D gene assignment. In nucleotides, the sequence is TGTGCCAGCAGCCCCGACGGGAGTCAGCCCCAGCATTTT. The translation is CASSPDGSQPQHF.